This TCR beta chain appears in the sequencing data of a study of blood T cell repertoires in COVID-19. In the study overall: COVID-19 samples, acute and convalescent, were from the United States, Italy and Spain. The analysed material was cDNA or gDNA that came from T cells, B-cell-depleted T cells, or PBMCs.

Authors' data handling: Reference gene primer amplification in the assay estimated nucleated cell counts. Profiling relied on immunoSEQ multiplex PCR, and the TCRdb table lists in-frame clones only, not all of them. V and J calls plus clone size are reproduced from that table; the DNA served to infer D and trimming. The sample records approximately 250,000 clones, about 88% being singletons. Germline V lookup: CDR1 SNHLY, CDR2 FYNNEI. Trimming shortened V by 6 bases and J by 4 bases, and 10 bases separated the two germline ends. The CDR3 contains 12 residues. The source is a man between 18 and 29 years old with active or convalescent COVID-19. The chain is built from TRBV2 and TRBJ2-7, with D possibly TRBD2 on 6 matching bases. Sequencing was carried out using peripheral blood. In nucleotides, the CDR3 is TGTGCCAGCAGCAAGGGGAGGTACGAGCAGTACTTC. Translated: CASSKGRYEQYF.